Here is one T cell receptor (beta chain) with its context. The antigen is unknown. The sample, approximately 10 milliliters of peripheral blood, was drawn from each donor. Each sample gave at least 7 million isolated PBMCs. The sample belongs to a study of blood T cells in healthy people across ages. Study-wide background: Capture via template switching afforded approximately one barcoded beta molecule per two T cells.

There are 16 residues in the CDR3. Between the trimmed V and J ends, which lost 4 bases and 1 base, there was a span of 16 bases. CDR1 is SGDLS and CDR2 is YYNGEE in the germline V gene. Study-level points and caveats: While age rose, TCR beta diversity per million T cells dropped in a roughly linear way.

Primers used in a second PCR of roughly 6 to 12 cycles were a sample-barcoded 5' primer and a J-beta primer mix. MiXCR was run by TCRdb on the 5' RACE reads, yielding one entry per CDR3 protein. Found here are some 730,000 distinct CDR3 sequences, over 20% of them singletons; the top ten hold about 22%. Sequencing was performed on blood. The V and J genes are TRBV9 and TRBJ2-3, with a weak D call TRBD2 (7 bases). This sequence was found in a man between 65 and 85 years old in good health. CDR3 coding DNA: TGTGCCAGCAGCCTTGGGGGGGCTCTCGGCACAGATACGCAGTATTTT. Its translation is CASSLGGALGTDTQYF.